This is a list of T cell receptor beta chains from one sample in a study of blood T cell repertoires in COVID-19. The assay was immunoSEQ multiplex PCR, and TCRdb's table has in-frame clones only and misses some. Counted here are about 250,000 clones, around 86% occurring once; the ten biggest clones make up over 1.5%. Sequenced sample: PBMCs or T cells enriched from blood (not recorded which). These receptors originate from a man between 35 and 55 years old who had recovered from COVID-19. The CDR3 runs from the conserved cysteine through the conserved F or W. Each record gives: J gene, clone size, D gene, V gene, CDR3 DNA, CDR3 protein. D genes are given only for firm matches. Size tells how often a clone was seen (once, few, many) or the class of an expanded clone, and some rows leave it out.

TRBJ2-1 | NA | NA | TRBV7-2 | TGTGCCAGCAGGCAAACAGGAAGCGATGAGCAGTTCTTC | CASRQTGSDEQFF
TRBJ1-1 | NA | NA | TRBV28 | TGTGCCAGCGGGGTACAACAGGGACCTGAAGCTTTCTTT | CASGVQQGPEAFF
TRBJ2-1 | NA | TRBD2 | TRBV30 | TGTGCCTGGAGTACCACTAGCGGGGGGAATGAGCAGTTCTTC | CAWSTTSGGNEQFF
TRBJ1-3 | few | NA | TRBV19 | TGTGCCAGTAGTATGAGCTCTGGAAACACCATATATTTT | CASSMSSGNTIYF
TRBJ2-1 | NA | TRBD2 | TRBV2 | TGTGCCAGCAGCGACCGACTAGCGGGGGGGCTTGAGCAGTTCTTC | CASSDRLAGGLEQFF
TRBJ1-6 | NA | TRBD1 | TRBV10-3 | TGTGCCATCGGGACAGTTAATTCACCCCTCCACTTT | CAIGTVNSPLHF
TRBJ2-5 | once | TRBD1 | TRBV30 | TGTGCCTGGAAGTTACAGGGGGCCTCGGAGACCCAGTACTTC | CAWKLQGASETQYF
TRBJ2-7 | NA | TRBD1 | TRBV10-3 | TGTGCCATCAGTGTCGATAGGGGACAGGGTGGCCCCTACGAGCAGTACTTC | CAISVDRGQGGPYEQYF
TRBJ1-6 | NA | TRBD1 | TRBV6-5 | TGTGCCAGCAGTTGGGGACAGAGAAATTCACCCCTCCACTTT | CASSWGQRNSPLHF
TRBJ1-2 | NA | NA | TRBV3-1/TRBV3-2 | TGTGCCAGCAGCCAAGAGACAGGAGAGGGCTATGGCTACACCTTC | CASSQETGEGYGYTF
TRBJ1-5 | NA | NA | TRBV6-6 | TGTGCCAGCACCGGGGGATTCGAAGGACAGCCCCAGCATTTT | CASTGGFEGQPQHF
TRBJ2-1 | NA | TRBD1 | TRBV11-3 | TGTGCCAGCAGCTCAGGTGCCGGGACAGGGGACGGCAATGAGCAGTTCTTC | CASSSGAGTGDGNEQFF
TRBJ1-5 | NA | NA | TRBV6-5 | TGTGCCAGCAGTTACACCAGGGAGGCGATTCAGCCCCAGCATTTT | CASSYTREAIQPQHF
TRBJ1-1 | once | NA | TRBV9 | TGTGCCAGCAGCCCCCACGTAAGACAGCCGAACACTGAAGCTTTCTTT | CASSPHVRQPNTEAFF
TRBJ2-3 | NA | TRBD1 | TRBV13 | TGTGCCAGCAGCCGACAAAAACCGGGACAGAGGACGCGAGATACGCAGTATTTT | CASSRQKPGQRTRDTQYF
TRBJ2-1 | NA | TRBD2 | TRBV3-1/TRBV3-2 | TGTGCCAGCAGCCCTCCGGGACTAGCGGACAATGAGCAGTTCTTC | CASSPPGLADNEQFF
TRBJ2-7 | NA | NA | TRBV11-2 | TGTGCCAGCAGCTTAGGAGGAAACTCCTACGAGCAGTACTTC | CASSLGGNSYEQYF